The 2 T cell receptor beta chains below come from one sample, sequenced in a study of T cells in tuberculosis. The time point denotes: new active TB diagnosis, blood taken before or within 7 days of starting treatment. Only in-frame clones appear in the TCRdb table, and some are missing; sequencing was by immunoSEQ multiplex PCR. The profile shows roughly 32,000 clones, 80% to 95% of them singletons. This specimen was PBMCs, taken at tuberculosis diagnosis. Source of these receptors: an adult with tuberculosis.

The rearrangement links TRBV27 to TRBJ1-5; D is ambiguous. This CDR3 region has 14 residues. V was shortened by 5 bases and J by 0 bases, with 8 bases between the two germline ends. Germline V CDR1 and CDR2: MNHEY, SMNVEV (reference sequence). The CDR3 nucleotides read TGTGCCAGCAGTGAGTACTATAGCAATCAGCCCCAGCATTTT. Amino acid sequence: CASSEYYSNQPQHF.

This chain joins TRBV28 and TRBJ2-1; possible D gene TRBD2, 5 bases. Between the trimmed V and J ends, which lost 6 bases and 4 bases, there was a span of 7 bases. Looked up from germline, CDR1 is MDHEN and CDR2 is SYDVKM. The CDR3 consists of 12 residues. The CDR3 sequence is CASSRGYNEQFF. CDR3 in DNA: TGTGCCAGCAGCCGGGGTTACAATGAGCAGTTCTTC.